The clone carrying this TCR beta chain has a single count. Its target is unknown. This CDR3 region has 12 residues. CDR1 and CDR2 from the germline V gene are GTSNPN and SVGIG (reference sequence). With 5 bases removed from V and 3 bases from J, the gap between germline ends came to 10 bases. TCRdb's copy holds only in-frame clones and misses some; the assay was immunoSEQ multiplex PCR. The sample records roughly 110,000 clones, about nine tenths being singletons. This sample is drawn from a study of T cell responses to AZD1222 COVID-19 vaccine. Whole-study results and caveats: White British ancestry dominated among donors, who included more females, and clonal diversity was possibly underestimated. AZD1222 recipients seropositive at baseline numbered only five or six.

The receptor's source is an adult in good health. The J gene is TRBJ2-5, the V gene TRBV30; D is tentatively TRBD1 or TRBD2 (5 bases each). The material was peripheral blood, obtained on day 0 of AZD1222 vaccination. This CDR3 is CAWDQGEETQYF. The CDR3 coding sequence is TGTGCCTGGGACCAGGGAGAAGAGACCCAGTACTTC.